The 29 T cell receptor beta chains in this list originate from one sample, sequenced in a study of cytomegalovirus exposure and HLA in healthy donors. The study ran its PCR with 60 Vbeta and 13 Jbeta primers. Libraries were prepared by immunoSEQ multiplex PCR; TCRdb keeps only in-frame clonotypes and omits some of them. The table has 90,000 to 100,000 clones, roughly four fifths seen once. The sequenced sample consisted of PBMCs. The origin of the receptors is a female donor in good health and CMV-seronegative.

This clone has more than one count but fewer than ten. The gene calls are TRBV11-1 and TRBJ2-1; a weak D match, TRBD1 (6 bases). The V gene's germline CDR1 is SGHAT and CDR2 FQDESV (reference sequence). The length of the CDR3 is 16 residues. The V gene lost 8 bases and the J gene lost 6 bases, with 23 bases spanning the gap. The CDR3 is CASPPVLAGVFNEQFF. The CDR3, as DNA: TGTGCCAGCCCCCCAGTGCTGGCAGGGGTCTTCAATGAGCAGTTCTTC.

This clone has only a few counts. The chain carries TRBV6-5 and TRBJ1-2, with a weak D call TRBD1 (5 bases). V was cut by 2 bases and J by 7 bases, with 11 bases left in between. The CDR3 runs 13 residues. Per the germline V gene, CDR1 is MNHEY and CDR2 is SVGAGI. The DNA of the CDR3 is TGTGCCAGCAGTTACGGCCAGGGTCGTGGCTACACCTTC. Its translation: CASSYGQGRGYTF.

This chain uses TRBV6-6 with TRBJ1-1; 7 bases match TRBD1. Germline CDR1 is MNHNY and CDR2 is SVGAGI (reference sequence). CDR3 size: 15 residues. V shed 5 bases and J 6 bases; nucleotides not matched to a gene: 12. The CDR3 is CASSKDRDLPSEAFF. The DNA of the CDR3 is TGTGCCAGCAGTAAAGACAGGGACCTACCCTCTGAAGCTTTCTTT.

The chain joins TRBV27 to TRBJ2-7; 10 bases line up with TRBD2. With V trimmed by 4 bases and J by 4 bases, 7 bases remained unmatched. This CDR3 is built from 15 residues. CDR1 and CDR2 from the germline V gene are MNHEY and SMNVEV (reference sequence). CDR3 loop: CASSWGLAGAYEQYF. The CDR3 DNA reads as TGTGCCAGCAGTTGGGGGCTAGCGGGAGCGTACGAGCAGTACTTC.

The chain links TRBV7-3 to TRBJ1-2; D may be TRBD1 (5 bases). The germline V and J ends were trimmed by 2 bases and 6 bases, with 16 bases remaining between them. This CDR3 spans 15 amino acids. CDR1 and CDR2 from the germline V gene are SGHTA and FQGTGA. CDR3 nucleotides: TGTGCCAGCAGCTTAGGGGGGGGAGCTCGGGATGGCTACACCTTC. Translating it yields CASSLGGGARDGYTF.

This clone was seen a single time. The chain uses TRBV7-3 and TRBJ2-3; 10 positions agree with TRBD2. The V gene's germline CDR1 is SGHTA and CDR2 FQGTGA. The CDR3 spans 14 residues. V shed 5 bases and J 4 bases; nucleotides not matched to a gene: 3. The chain's CDR3 is CASSTAGGPDTQYF. CDR3 sequence (DNA): TGTGCCAGCAGCACAGCGGGGGGGCCAGATACGCAGTATTTT.

The J gene is TRBJ2-4, the V gene TRBV7-2; 8 nucleotides match TRBD2. J lost 6 bases, V lost 4 bases, and 5 bases had no gene match. CDR3 size: 14 residues. From germline, CDR1 is SGHTA and CDR2 FQGNSA. The CDR3 region has the DNA TGTGCCAGCAGCTCCAGGCGGGGGGCAAACATTCAGTACTTC. The encoded protein is CASSSRRGANIQYF.

The chain recombines TRBV2 with TRBJ1-2; D not resolved. V lost 5 bases, J lost 7 bases, and 17 bases lay in between. This CDR3 contains 14 residues. The germline V gene has CDR1 SNHLY and CDR2 FYNNEI. CDR3 sequence (DNA): TGTGCCAGCAGTACCAATACTAGGGAACGTGGCTACACCTTC. Encoded protein: CASSTNTRERGYTF.

The gene calls are TRBV11-2 and TRBJ2-6; D is perhaps TRBD1 (5 bases). Trimming removed 5 bases at V and 2 bases at J, with 13 bases between. CDR1 and CDR2 (germline): SGHAT, FQNNGV. This CDR3 comprises 16 residues. The CDR3, as DNA: TGTGCCAGCAGCCCGACAGTAGGGGCTGGGGCCAACGTCCTGACTTTC. Its protein product is CASSPTVGAGANVLTF. The full variable domain, with the rest looked up from reference TRBV11-2 and TRBJ2-6, is EAGVAQSPRYKIIEKRQSVAFWCNPISGHATLYWYQQILGQGPKLLIQFQNNGVVDDSQLPKDRFSAERLKGVDSTLKIQPAKLEDSAVYLCASSPTVGAGANVLTFGAGSRLTVL.

V and J are TRBV5-1 and TRBJ2-1, with D possibly matching TRBD1 (6 bases). This CDR3 spans 15 amino acids. V gave up 4 bases and J gave up 4 bases, with 15 bases separating them. Germline CDR1 SGHRS, CDR2 YFSETQ. CDR3 nucleotide sequence: TGCGCCAGCAGCATCCGGGACACCACGTACAATGAGCAGTTCTTC. Encoded protein: CASSIRDTTYNEQFF.

The chain carries TRBV27 and TRBJ2-2, with 8 bases aligning to TRBD1. Unmatched junction bases numbered 12, after V lost 2 bases and J lost 4 bases. The CDR3 has 18 residues. In germline, CDR1 is MNHEY, CDR2 SMNVEV (reference sequence). The CDR3 region is CASSLRIQTGVVTGELFF. The CDR3 nucleotides are TGTGCCAGCAGTTTACGTATACAGACAGGGGTAGTCACCGGGGAGCTGTTTTTT.

V is TRBV5-1 and J is TRBJ1-5, with 7 bases aligning to TRBD1. Losses at the gene ends were 4 bases for V and 4 bases for J; bases not matched to a gene: 5. Germline CDR1 SGHRS, CDR2 YFSETQ. CDR3 length equals 14 residues. The CDR3 nucleotides read TGCGCCAGCAGCACGACAGGGAGGAATCAGCCCCAGCATTTT. Amino acids: CASSTTGRNQPQHF.

The chain combines TRBV18 with TRBJ1-2; D is unclear. V dropped 2 bases and J dropped 4 bases, with 11 bases sitting between them. Germline assignment: CDR1 KGHSH and CDR2 LQKENI. This CDR3 spans 14 amino acids. The CDR3 coding sequence is TGTGCCAGCTCACCATCCCCGCCGAGCTATGGCTACACCTTC. It specifies CASSPSPPSYGYTF. The entire variable domain, with the rest obtained from reference TRBV18 and TRBJ1-2, is as follows: NAGVMQNPRHLVRRRGQEARLRCSPMKGHSHVYWYRQLPEEGLKFMVYLQKENIIDESGMPKERFSAEFPKEGPSILRIQQVVRGDSAAYFCASSPSPPSYGYTFGSGTRLTVV.

The chain is built from TRBV2 and TRBJ1-2, with D possibly matching TRBD1 (6 bases). With 8 bases removed from V and 4 bases from J, the gap between germline ends came to 14 bases. This CDR3 has 13 residues. Germline V gene lookup returns CDR1 SNHLY and CDR2 FYNNEI. CDR3 sequence reads: CASSSGASYGYTF. The CDR3 coding sequence is TGTGCCAGCTCATCAGGGGCCAGCTATGGCTACACCTTC.

This clone was recorded only once. This sequence joins TRBV5-6 and TRBJ2-2; 15 positions agree with TRBD2. Germline assignment: CDR1 SGHDT and CDR2 YYEEEE. Trimming took 1 base from V and 4 from J; bases not matched to a gene: 5. There are 18 residues in the CDR3. Written as DNA, the CDR3 is TGTGCCAGCAGCTTGCCGGGACTAGCGGGAGGTGGCACCGGGGAGCTGTTTTTT. It encodes CASSLPGLAGGGTGELFF.

This clone has a handful of counts. J is TRBJ2-4 and V is TRBV30, with a weak D call TRBD2 (5 bases). The CDR3 spans 14 residues. CDR1 is GTSNPN, CDR2 SVGIG, per germline (reference sequence). The germline V and J ends were trimmed by 0 bases and 0 bases, with 6 bases remaining between them. The CDR3 DNA reads TGTGCCTGGAGTGTTGGACTAGCCAAAAACATTCAGTACTTC. Protein: CAWSVGLAKNIQYF.

The chain recombines TRBV2 with TRBJ1-6; TRBD1 agrees at 8 bases. CDR3 length: 14 amino acids. Trimming cost V 8 bases and J 10 bases; bases outside gene matches: 10. CDR1 SNHLY and CDR2 FYNNEI come from the germline V gene. CDR3 sequence reads: CASHKDRARSPLHF. The CDR3 DNA follows: TGTGCCAGCCACAAGGACAGGGCCAGGTCACCCCTCCACTTT.

V and J are TRBV30 and TRBJ2-5; possible D gene TRBD2, 6 bases. CDR3 length: 11 residues. The ends were cut back, 3 bases at V and 7 bases at J, with 9 bases in the middle. Germline V gene sequence: CDR1 GTSNPN, CDR2 SVGIG (reference sequence). The CDR3 DNA follows: TGTGCCTGGAGCAGGGAGGCGACCCAGTACTTC. This gives the protein CAWSREATQYF.

A word on this clone: Other DNA sequences within the sample encode an identical CDR3. The CDR3 is CSVGTGPNQPQHF. The CDR3 bases are TGCAGCGTCGGGACAGGGCCAAATCAGCCCCAGCATTTT. This chain joins TRBV29-1 and TRBJ1-5, with TRBD1 identical over 9 bases. This CDR3 comprises 13 residues. J gave up 4 bases and V 6 bases, and 4 bases lay outside the gene matches. Germline V gives CDR1 SQVTM, CDR2 ANQGSEA.

The chain carries TRBV19 and TRBJ1-2; a possible D gene is TRBD1 (5 bases). The CDR3 loop spans 15 amino acids. Germline V gives CDR1 LNHDA, CDR2 SQIVND (reference sequence). Between the trimmed V and J ends, which lost 7 bases and 6 bases, there was a span of 21 bases. CDR3 DNA sequence: TGTGCCAGTATGGGGCTCACGACATTAAAGGATGGCTACACCTTC. It encodes CASMGLTTLKDGYTF.

J is TRBJ1-5 and V is TRBV19; TRBD1 aligns across 12 bases. Trimming cost V 5 bases and J 3 bases; bases outside gene matches: 11. The CDR3 length is 18 residues. In germline, CDR1 is LNHDA, CDR2 SQIVND (reference sequence). CDR3 in amino acids: CASSGTGGLHTINQPQHF. The CDR3 DNA is TGTGCCAGTAGTGGGACAGGGGGCCTCCACACCATCAATCAGCCCCAGCATTTT.

The chain carries TRBV5-1 and TRBJ1-6; tentative D call: TRBD1 (5 bases). Germline CDR1 is SGHRS and CDR2 is YFSETQ. CDR3 length equals 16 residues. Deletions cut 0 bases from V and 5 bases from J, with 12 bases between. CDR3 loop: CASSLAVGADNSPLHF. The DNA of the CDR3 is TGCGCCAGCAGCTTGGCGGTAGGGGCCGATAATTCACCCCTCCACTTT.

This clone was found a few times. The chain couples TRBV6-1 to TRBJ1-6; D remains unclear. The CDR3 consists of 15 residues. Between the trimmed V and J ends, which lost 1 base and 2 bases, there was a span of 6 bases. Germline CDR1 reads MNHNS; CDR2 reads SASEGT. CDR3: CASSEGSAYNSPLHF. CDR3 DNA sequence: TGTGCCAGCAGTGAAGGCAGCGCCTATAATTCACCCCTCCACTTT.

The V and J genes are TRBV28 and TRBJ2-1; D gene ambiguous. This CDR3 has 15 amino acids. CDR1 and CDR2 from the germline V gene are MDHEN and SYDVKM. The V end lost 3 bases, the J end lost 1 base, and 10 bases lay between the germline ends. The CDR3 region is CASSFAAISYNEQFF. CDR3 DNA: TGTGCCAGCAGTTTTGCGGCGATATCCTACAATGAGCAGTTCTTC. The whole variable domain, filled in from reference TRBV28 and TRBJ2-1, reads DVKVTQSSRYLVKRTGEKVFLECVQDMDHENMFWYRQDPGLGLRLIYFSYDVKMKEKGDIPEGYSVSREKKERFSLILESASTNQTSMYLCASSFAAISYNEQFFGPGTRLTVL.

This clone was counted once. The sample carries other DNA sequences with the same CDR3. J is TRBJ2-3 and V is TRBV11-2; no definite D call. Trimming took off 1 base at V and 6 bases at J, with 5 bases between the two ends. Germline V CDR1 and CDR2: SGHAT, FQNNGV. The CDR3 consists of 12 residues. CDR3 coding DNA: TGTGCCAGCAGCTTAGGGCGGGATACGCAGTATTTT. Protein: CASSLGRDTQYF.

The table lists this clone with a few counts. This rearrangement joins TRBV6-1 to TRBJ1-5; D gene unclear. Looked up from germline, CDR1 is MNHNS and CDR2 is SASEGT. There are 13 residues in the CDR3. With 3 bases removed from V and 9 bases from J, the gap between germline ends came to 12 bases. The CDR3 protein is CASSDHPRGPQHF. CDR3 in DNA: TGTGCCAGCAGTGACCATCCCCGGGGGCCCCAGCATTTT.

The chain joins TRBV16 to TRBJ2-7; 7 bases align to TRBD2. The CDR3 is 14 residues long. Per germline, CDR1 KGHSY and CDR2 FQNENV. V lost 0 bases and J lost 5; bases outside the gene matches: 4. This CDR3 is CASSQSGGSHEQYF. CDR3 nucleotide sequence: TGTGCCAGCAGCCAATCGGGAGGGAGCCACGAGCAGTACTTC.

Concerning this clone itself: Distinct nucleotide sequences in the sample also encode this CDR3. This sequence joins TRBV7-3 and TRBJ2-3, with D tentatively TRBD2 (5 bases). V was cut by 2 bases and J by 0 bases, with 9 bases left in between. The CDR3 length is 15 residues. Germline assignment: CDR1 SGHTA and CDR2 FQGTGA. In DNA, the CDR3 is TGTGCCAGCAGCTTAGGGAGACGGAGCACAGATACGCAGTATTTT. Translating it yields CASSLGRRSTDTQYF. The full variable domain, its missing parts supplied by reference TRBV7-3 and TRBJ2-3, is GAGVSQTPSNKVTEKGKYVELRCDPISGHTALYWYRQSLGQGPEFLIYFQGTGAADDSGLPNDRFFAVRPEGSVSTLKIQRTERGDSAVYLCASSLGRRSTDTQYFGPGTRLTVL.

The chain carries TRBV7-9 and TRBJ2-1; 11 nucleotides match TRBD2. The CDR3 has 16 amino acids. The V segment lost 5 bases and the J segment 9 bases; nucleotides outside the gene matches: 12. Germline loops: CDR1 SEHNR, CDR2 FQNEAQ (reference sequence). CDR3 residues: CASSPPSGRSQGEQFF. The CDR3 nucleotides read TGTGCCAGCAGCCCACCTAGCGGGAGGTCACAGGGTGAGCAGTTCTTC.